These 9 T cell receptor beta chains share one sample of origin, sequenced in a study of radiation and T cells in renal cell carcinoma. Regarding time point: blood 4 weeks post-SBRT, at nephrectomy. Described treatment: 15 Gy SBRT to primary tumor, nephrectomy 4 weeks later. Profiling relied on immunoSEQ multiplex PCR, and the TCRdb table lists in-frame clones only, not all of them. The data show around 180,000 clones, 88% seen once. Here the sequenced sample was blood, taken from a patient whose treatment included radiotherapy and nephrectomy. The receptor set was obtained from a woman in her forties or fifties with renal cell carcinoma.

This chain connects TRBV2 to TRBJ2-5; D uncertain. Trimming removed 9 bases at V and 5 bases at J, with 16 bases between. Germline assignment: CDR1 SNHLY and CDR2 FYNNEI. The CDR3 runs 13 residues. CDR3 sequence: CASTGPAAETQYF. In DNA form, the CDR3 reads TGTGCCAGTACGGGTCCCGCTGCGGAGACCCAGTACTTC.

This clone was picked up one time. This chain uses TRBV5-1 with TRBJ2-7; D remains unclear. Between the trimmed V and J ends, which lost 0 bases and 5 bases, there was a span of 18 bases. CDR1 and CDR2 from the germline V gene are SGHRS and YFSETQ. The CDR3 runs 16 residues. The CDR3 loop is CASSLEGGRQSNEQYF. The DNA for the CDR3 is TGCGCCAGCAGCTTGGAGGGCGGCCGCCAGTCCAACGAGCAGTACTTC.

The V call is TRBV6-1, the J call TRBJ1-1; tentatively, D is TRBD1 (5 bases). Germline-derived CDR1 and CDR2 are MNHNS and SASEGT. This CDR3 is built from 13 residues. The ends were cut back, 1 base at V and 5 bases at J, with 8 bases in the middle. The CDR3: CASSEVGATEAFF. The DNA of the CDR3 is TGTGCCAGCAGTGAAGTAGGGGCGACTGAAGCTTTCTTT.

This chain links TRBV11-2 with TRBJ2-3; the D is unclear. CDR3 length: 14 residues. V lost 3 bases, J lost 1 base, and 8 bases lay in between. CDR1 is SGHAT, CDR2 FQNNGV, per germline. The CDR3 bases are TGTGCCAGCAGCTTGGGCTTGGGCACAGATACGCAGTATTTT. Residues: CASSLGLGTDTQYF.

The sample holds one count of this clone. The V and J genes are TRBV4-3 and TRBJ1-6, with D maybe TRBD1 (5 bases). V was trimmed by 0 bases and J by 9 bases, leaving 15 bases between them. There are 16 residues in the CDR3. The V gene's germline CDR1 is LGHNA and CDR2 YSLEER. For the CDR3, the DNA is TGCGCCAGCAGCCAAGATCAGTTACAGGATGGTTCACCCCTCCACTTT. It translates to CASSQDQLQDGSPLHF.

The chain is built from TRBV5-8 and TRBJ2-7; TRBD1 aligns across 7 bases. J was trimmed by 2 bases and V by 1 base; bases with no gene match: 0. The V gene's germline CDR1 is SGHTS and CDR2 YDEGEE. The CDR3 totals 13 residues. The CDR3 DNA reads TGTGCCAGCAGCTTGCAGGGGGCCTACGAGCAGTACTTC. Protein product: CASSLQGAYEQYF.

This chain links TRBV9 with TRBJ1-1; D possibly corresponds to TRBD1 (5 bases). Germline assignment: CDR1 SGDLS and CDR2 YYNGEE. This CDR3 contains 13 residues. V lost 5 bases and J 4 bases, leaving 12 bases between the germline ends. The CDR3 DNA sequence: TGTGCCAGCAGTCAAACGGGGACCACTGAAGCTTTCTTT. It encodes CASSQTGTTEAFF.

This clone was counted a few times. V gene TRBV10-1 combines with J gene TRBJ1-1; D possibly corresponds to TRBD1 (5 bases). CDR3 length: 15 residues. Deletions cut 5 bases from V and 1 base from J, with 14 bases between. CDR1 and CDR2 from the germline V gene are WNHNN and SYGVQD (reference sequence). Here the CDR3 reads CASSPGRGWNTEAFF. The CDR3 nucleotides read TGCGCCAGCAGTCCAGGGCGAGGTTGGAACACTGAAGCTTTCTTT.

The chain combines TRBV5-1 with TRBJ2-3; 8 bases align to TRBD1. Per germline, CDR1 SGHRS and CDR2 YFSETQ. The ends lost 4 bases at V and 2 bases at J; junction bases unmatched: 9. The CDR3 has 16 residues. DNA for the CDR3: TGCGCCAGCAGCCAACAGGGGGGAAGGCACACAGATACGCAGTATTTT. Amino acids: CASSQQGGRHTDTQYF.